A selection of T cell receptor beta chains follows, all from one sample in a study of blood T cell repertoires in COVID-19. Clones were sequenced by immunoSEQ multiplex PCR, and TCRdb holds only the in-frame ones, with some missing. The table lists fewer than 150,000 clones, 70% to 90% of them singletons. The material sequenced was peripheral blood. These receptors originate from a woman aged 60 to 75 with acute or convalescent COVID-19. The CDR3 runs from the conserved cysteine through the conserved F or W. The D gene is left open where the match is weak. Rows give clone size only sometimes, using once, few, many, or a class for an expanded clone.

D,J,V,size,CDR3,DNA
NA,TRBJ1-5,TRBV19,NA,CASSIDGALAANSNQPQHF,TGTGCCAGTAGTATAGATGGAGCCTTGGCCGCCAACTCTAATCAGCCCCAGCATTTT
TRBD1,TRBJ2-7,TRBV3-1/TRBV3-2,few,CASSQARLGQGSYEQYF,TGTGCCAGCAGCCAAGCCCGTTTGGGACAGGGATCTTACGAGCAGTACTTC
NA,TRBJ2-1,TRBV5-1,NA,CASSLVRVNDEQFF,TGCGCCAGCAGCTTGGTGAGGGTTAATGATGAGCAGTTCTTC
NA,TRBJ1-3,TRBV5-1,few,CASSLDRAGNTIYF,TGCGCCAGCAGCTTGGACAGGGCTGGAAACACCATATATTTT
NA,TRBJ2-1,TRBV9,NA,CASSVGGIYNEQFF,TGTGCCAGCAGCGTGGGAGGAATTTACAATGAGCAGTTCTTC
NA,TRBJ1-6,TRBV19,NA,CASRSSSARFNSPLHF,TGTGCCAGTAGATCCTCTTCGGCCAGGTTCAATTCACCCCTCCACTTT
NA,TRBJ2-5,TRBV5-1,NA,CASSLDTETQYF,TGCGCCAGCAGCTTGGACACGGAGACCCAGTACTTC
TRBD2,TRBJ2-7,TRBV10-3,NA,CAISERTSGTSEQYF,TGTGCCATCAGTGAGAGGACTAGCGGGACCTCCGAGCAGTACTTC
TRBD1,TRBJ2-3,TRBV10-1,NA,CASRDRETDTQYF,TGCGCCAGCAGGGACAGGGAGACAGATACGCAGTATTTT
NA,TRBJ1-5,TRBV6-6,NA,CASSPRRDLSNQPQHF,TGTGCCAGCAGTCCTAGGAGGGACCTTAGCAATCAGCCCCAGCATTTT
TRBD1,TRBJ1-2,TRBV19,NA,CASSDRATPSGGYTF,TGTGCCAGCTCCGACAGGGCCACACCCTCGGGTGGCTACACCTTC
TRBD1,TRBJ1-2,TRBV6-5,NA,CASSPPGQGYGYTF,TGTGCCAGCAGCCCACCAGGACAGGGTTATGGCTACACCTTC
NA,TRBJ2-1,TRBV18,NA,CASSPSGVGEQFF,TGTGCCAGCTCACCCTCGGGGGTAGGGGAGCAGTTCTTC
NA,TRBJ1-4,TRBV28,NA,CASSLGQMSGKLFF,TGTGCCAGCAGTTTAGGACAAATGAGTGGAAAACTGTTTTTT
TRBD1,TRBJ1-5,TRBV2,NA,CASRSRGNGQPQHF,TGTGCCAGCAGGTCCAGGGGGAACGGTCAGCCCCAGCATTTT
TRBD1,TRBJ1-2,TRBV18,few,CASSPPDRVGYTF,TGTGCCAGCTCACCACCGGACAGGGTTGGCTACACCTTC